This is a list of T cell receptor beta chains from one sample in a study of graft-versus-host responses after intestinal transplantation. For these TCRs, the target antigens are not known. Method: immunoSEQ multiplex PCR; TCRdb's copy keeps in-frame clones and lacks some. This table has more than 70,000 clones, about four fifths appearing once. The starting material was unstimulated CD4+ T cells sorted from spleen or lymph node cells, obtained before intestinal transplant. The receptor source for this set is a human donor who received an intestinal transplant. Each CDR3 is given without its conserved first and last residue.

v_call,j_call,cdr3_aa
TRBV5-1,TRBJ2-1,ASGTSGGNNEQF
TRBV9,TRBJ2-3,ASSPRASGGGRTDTQY
TRBV18,TRBJ2-5,ASSPQGRETQY
TRBV15,TRBJ1-2,ATSSTGVDGYT
TRBV11-2,TRBJ2-1,ASSLGTALRDEQF
TRBV4-1,TRBJ2-1,ASSQDRTSGWSNEQF
TRBV18,TRBJ2-5,ASSKDRAQETQY
TRBV11-1,TRBJ2-7,ASSPRQGKQY
TRBV29-1,TRBJ1-2,SVLQGQDGYT
TRBV2,TRBJ2-7,ASSEWGTGGGNEQY
TRBV2,TRBJ2-3,ASSDWTSGVTDTQY
TRBV18,TRBJ2-5,ASSLQETQY
TRBV30,TRBJ2-6,ACRQRMRPGANVLT
TRBV7-9,TRBJ1-1,ASSDRGWGVHTEAF
TRBV4-2,TRBJ2-1,ASSPGTSGGASYNEQF
TRBV7-2,TRBJ2-7,ASSFPAVYEQY
TRBV15,TRBJ1-5,ATSRDVLKQGFNQPQH
TRBV5-1,TRBJ2-3,ASSPGQGADTQY
TRBV27,TRBJ2-5,ASSRDRAQETQY
TRBV5-1,TRBJ2-1,ASSFGPSPNEQF
TRBV4-1,TRBJ2-2,ASSPRDTGELF
TRBV6-6,TRBJ2-1,ASSTQREGRNEQF
TRBV10-2,TRBJ2-1,ASSEPWGGNEQF
TRBV4-2,TRBJ2-1,ASSQKSSYNEQF
TRBV28,TRBJ2-7,ASTGDPDYEQY
TRBV6-5,TRBJ2-1,ASSYSGVSYNEQF
TRBV21-1,TRBJ1-2,ASSKGVRGGTPANYGYT
TRBV5-1,TRBJ2-1,ASSSRLAGGYNEQF
TRBV5-1,TRBJ1-2,ASSLLGGEYGYT
TRBV4-1,TRBJ1-2,ASSQDEGAGRYT
TRBV10-3,TRBJ2-3,AIGISGGRTDTQY
TRBV10-3,TRBJ1-2,AIRVNSNYGYT
TRBV5-5,TRBJ1-6,ASRPGPGDSPLH
TRBV2,TRBJ2-3,ASSFSVGTDTQY
TRBV7-8,TRBJ2-3,ASSPRRAGPTDTQY
TRBV2,TRBJ2-1,ASSEGGGPHTNEQF
TRBV9,TRBJ2-1,ASSATGTPYNEQF